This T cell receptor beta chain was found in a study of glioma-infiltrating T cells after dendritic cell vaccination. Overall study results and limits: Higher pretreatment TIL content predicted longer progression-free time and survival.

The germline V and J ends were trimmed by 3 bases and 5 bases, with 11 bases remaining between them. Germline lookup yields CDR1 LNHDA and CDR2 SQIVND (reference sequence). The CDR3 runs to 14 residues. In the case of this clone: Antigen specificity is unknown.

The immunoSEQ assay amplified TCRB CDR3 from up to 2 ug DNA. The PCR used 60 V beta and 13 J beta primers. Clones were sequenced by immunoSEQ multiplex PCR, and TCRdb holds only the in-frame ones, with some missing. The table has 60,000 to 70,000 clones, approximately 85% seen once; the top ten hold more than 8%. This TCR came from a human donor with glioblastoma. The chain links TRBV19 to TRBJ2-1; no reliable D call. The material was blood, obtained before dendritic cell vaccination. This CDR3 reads CASSMVHANNEQFF. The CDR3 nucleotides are TGTGCCAGTAGTATGGTACACGCCAACAATGAGCAGTTCTTC. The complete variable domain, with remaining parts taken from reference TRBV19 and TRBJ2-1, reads DGGITQSPKYLFRKEGQNVTLSCEQNLNHDAMYWYRQDPGQGLRLIYYSQIVNDFQKGDIAEGYSVSREKKESFPLTVTSAQKNPTAFYLCASSMVHANNEQFFGPGTRLTVL.